The next 5 T cell receptor beta chains were all read from a single sample in a study of vaccination and CD4 T cells after COVID-19. Treatment described: roughly 11-day PBMC culture with coronavirus spike peptide pools or control peptides (ViraFEST assay). An Oncomine TCR Beta short-read assay was used to sequence the DNA from cultured CD4+ T cells. MiXCR, applied by TCRdb to the PCR reads, yields one record per CDR3 protein. The table lists about 5,200 distinct CDR3 sequences, about 32% of them singletons. These TCRs' antigens remain unknown. This material consisted of CD4+ T cells from blood, cultured in vitro, taken after SARS-CoV-2 vaccination. All receptors derive from a human donor who had recovered from COVID-19.

V and J are TRBV28 and TRBJ1-2, with a possible D match to TRBD1 (5 bases). Germline CDR1 MDHEN, CDR2 SYDVKM. The CDR3 loop spans 11 amino acids. V was trimmed by 10 bases and J by 2 bases, leaving 8 bases between them. The CDR3 sequence: CATGQNYGYTF. The DNA for the CDR3 is TGTGCCACCGGACAAAACTATGGCTACACCTTC.

CDR3 DNA sequence: TGTGCCAGCAGTTTTAGGGGCCGCGGCACCTACGAGCAGTACTTC. It codes for CASSFRGRGTYEQYF. The rearrangement uses TRBV27 and TRBJ2-7, with D possibly TRBD1 on 5 matching bases. Per germline, CDR1 MNHEY and CDR2 SMNVEV (reference sequence). The CDR3 extends over 15 amino acids. The V end was cut by 3 bases, the J end by 2 bases, with 14 bases between.

This clonotype was recorded once. The chain uses TRBV18 and TRBJ1-1; 9 positions match TRBD1. This CDR3 comprises 15 residues. Per the germline V gene, CDR1 is KGHSH and CDR2 is LQKENI. J lost 3 bases, V lost 3 bases, and 5 bases had no gene match. The CDR3: CASSPLTGGHTEAFF. The DNA of the CDR3 is TGTGCCAGCTCACCGTTGACAGGGGGGCACACTGAAGCTTTCTTT.

This chain joins TRBV28 and TRBJ2-5, with TRBD1 identical over 8 bases. CDR3 length equals 14 residues. J was trimmed by 4 bases and V by 5 bases; bases with no gene match: 6. The germline V gene encodes CDR1 MDHEN and CDR2 SYDVKM. CDR3 DNA sequence: TGTGCCAGCAGTCGACGACAGGGGTTAGAGACCCAGTACTTC. Residues: CASSRRQGLETQYF.

V and J are TRBV15 and TRBJ2-7, with 7 nucleotides matching TRBD1. The CDR3 spans 16 residues. From germline, CDR1 is LNHNV and CDR2 YYDKDF (reference sequence). The ends lost 0 bases at V and 3 bases at J; junction bases unmatched: 8. Here the CDR3 DNA reads TGTGCCACCAGCAGAGATATTATGGGACAGAGCTACGAGCAGTACTTC. Its translation: CATSRDIMGQSYEQYF.